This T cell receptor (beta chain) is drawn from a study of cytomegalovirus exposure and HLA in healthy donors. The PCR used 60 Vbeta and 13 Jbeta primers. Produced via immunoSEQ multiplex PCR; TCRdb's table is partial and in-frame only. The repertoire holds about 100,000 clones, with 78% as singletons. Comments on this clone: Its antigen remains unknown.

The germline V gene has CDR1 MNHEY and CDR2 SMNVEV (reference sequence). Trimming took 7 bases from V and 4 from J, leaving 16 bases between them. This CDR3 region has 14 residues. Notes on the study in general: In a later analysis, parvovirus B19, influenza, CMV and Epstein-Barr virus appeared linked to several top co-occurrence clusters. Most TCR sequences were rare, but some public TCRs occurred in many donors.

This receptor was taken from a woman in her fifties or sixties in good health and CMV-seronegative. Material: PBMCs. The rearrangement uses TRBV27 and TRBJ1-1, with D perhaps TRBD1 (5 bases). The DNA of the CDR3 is TGTGCCAGCATACGGGTTCTCGGGGGCACTGAAGCTTTCTTT. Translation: CASIRVLGGTEAFF.